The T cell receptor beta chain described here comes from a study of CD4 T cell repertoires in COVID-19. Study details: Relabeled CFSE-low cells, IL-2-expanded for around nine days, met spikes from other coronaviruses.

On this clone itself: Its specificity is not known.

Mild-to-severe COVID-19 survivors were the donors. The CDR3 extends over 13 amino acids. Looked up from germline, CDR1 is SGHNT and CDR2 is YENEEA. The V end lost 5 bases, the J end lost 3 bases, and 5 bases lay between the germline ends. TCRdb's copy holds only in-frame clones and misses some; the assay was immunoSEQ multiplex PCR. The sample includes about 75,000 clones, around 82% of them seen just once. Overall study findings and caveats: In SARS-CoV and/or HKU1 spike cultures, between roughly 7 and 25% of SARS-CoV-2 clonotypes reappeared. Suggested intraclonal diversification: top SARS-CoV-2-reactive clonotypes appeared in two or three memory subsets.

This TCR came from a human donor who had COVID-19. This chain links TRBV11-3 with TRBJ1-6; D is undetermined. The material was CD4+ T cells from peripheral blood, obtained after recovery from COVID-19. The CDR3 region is CASSVNYNSPLHF. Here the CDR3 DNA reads TGTGCCAGCAGCGTTAACTATAATTCACCCCTCCACTTT.